This T cell receptor beta chain emerged from a study of shared clonotypes between healthy human individuals. Study-wide findings and caveats: For naive CD4 cells, roughly 5% of clonotypes were shared across four donors.

On this clone: Its antigen is still unknown.

The table came from immunoSEQ multiplex PCR; TCRdb's copy has only in-frame clones and leaves some out. Of about 2 million clones listed, around 96% are singletons. Trimming took off 1 base at V and 3 bases at J, with 25 bases between the two ends. Germline V gene data show CDR1 as ENHRY and CDR2 as SYGVKD. The CDR3 is made up of 19 amino acids. CD45RO negativity and positive selection for CCR7 defined naive CD8 cells, a population that excluded terminally differentiated effector memory CD45RA+ cells. This chain connects TRBV10-3 to TRBJ2-7; D is uncertain. The specimen sequenced was naive CD8+ T cells sorted from blood. This TCR derives from a man aged 18 to 35 in good health. The CDR3 sequence is CAISEYPTYVEKEVYEQYF. CDR3 DNA sequence: TGTGCCATCAGTGAGTACCCTACGTACGTGGAGAAAGAGGTCTACGAGCAGTACTTC.